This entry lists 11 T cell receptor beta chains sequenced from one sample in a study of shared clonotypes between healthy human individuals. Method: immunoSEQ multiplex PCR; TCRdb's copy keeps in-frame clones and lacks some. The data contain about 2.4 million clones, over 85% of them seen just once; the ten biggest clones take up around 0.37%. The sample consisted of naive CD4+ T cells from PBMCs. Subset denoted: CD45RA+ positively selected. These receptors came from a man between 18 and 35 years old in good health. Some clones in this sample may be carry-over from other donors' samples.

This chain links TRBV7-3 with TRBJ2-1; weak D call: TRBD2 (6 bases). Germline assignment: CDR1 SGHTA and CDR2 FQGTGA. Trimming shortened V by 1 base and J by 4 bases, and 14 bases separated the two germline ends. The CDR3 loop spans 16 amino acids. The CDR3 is CASSLNSGGDYNEQFF. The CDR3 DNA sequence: TGTGCCAGCAGCTTAAATAGCGGAGGGGATTACAATGAGCAGTTCTTC.

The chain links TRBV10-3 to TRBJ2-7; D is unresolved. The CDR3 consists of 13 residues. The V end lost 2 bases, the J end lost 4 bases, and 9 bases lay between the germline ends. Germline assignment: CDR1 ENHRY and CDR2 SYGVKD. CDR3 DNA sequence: TGTGCCATCAGTGAGAGGTGGGGATACGAGCAGTACTTC. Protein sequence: CAISERWGYEQYF.

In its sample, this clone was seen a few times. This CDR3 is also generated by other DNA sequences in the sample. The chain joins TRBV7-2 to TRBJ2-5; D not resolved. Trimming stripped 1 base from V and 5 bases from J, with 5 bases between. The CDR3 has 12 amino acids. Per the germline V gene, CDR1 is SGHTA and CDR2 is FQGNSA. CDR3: CASSLVGETQYF. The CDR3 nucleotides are TGTGCCAGCAGCTTAGTCGGCGAGACCCAGTACTTC.

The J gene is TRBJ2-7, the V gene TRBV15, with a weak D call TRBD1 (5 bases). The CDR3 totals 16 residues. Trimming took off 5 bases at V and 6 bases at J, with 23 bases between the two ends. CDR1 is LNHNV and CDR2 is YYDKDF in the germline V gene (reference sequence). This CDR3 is CATSPRRLGQGGEQYF. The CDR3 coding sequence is TGTGCCACCAGCCCACGCCGCCTCGGGCAGGGCGGCGAGCAGTACTTC.

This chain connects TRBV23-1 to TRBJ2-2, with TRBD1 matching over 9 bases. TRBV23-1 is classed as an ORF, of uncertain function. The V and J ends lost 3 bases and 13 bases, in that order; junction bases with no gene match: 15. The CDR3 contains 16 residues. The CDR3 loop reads CASSQRLKTGGSRLFF. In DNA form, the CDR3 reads TGCGCCAGCAGTCAGCGGTTAAAGACAGGGGGGAGTAGGCTGTTTTTT.

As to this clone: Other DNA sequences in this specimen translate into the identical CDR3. The DNA for the CDR3 is TGCGCCAGCAGCTTGGCCGGGACAGGGAGGACAGATACGCAGTATTTT. Amino acids: CASSLAGTGRTDTQYF. The chain links TRBV5-1 to TRBJ2-3, with TRBD1 matching over 9 bases. The germline V gene encodes CDR1 SGHRS and CDR2 YFSETQ. This CDR3 is built from 16 residues. Unmatched junction bases numbered 5, after V lost 0 bases and J lost 3 bases.

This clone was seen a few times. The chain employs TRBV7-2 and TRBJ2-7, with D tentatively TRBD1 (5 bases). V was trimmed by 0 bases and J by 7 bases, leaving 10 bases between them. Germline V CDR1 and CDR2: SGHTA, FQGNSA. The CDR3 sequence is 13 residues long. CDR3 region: CASSLALREEQYF. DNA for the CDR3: TGTGCCAGCAGCTTAGCGCTCAGGGAAGAGCAGTACTTC.

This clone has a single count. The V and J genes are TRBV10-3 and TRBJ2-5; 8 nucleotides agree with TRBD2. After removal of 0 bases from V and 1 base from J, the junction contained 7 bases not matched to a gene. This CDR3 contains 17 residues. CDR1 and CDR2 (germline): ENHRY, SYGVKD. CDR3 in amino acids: CAISESKGGGRQETQYF. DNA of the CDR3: TGTGCCATCAGTGAGTCGAAAGGCGGGGGGCGCCAAGAGACCCAGTACTTC.

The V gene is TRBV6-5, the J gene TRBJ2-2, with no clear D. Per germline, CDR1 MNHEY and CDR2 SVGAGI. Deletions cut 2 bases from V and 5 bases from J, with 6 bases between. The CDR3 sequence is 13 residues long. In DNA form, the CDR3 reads TGTGCCAGCAGTTACCCAGTAACCGGGGAGCTGTTTTTT. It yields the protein CASSYPVTGELFF.

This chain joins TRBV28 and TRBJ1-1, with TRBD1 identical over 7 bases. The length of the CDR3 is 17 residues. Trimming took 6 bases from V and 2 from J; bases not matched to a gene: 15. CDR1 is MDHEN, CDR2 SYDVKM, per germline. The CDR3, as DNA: TGTGCCAGCAGCCCTACTAAGGGGACAGCTAAAAACACTGAAGCTTTCTTT. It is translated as CASSPTKGTAKNTEAFF. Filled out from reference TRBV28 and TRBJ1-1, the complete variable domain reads DVKVTQSSRYLVKRTGEKVFLECVQDMDHENMFWYRQDPGLGLRLIYFSYDVKMKEKGDIPEGYSVSREKKERFSLILESASTNQTSMYLCASSPTKGTAKNTEAFFGQGTRLTVV.

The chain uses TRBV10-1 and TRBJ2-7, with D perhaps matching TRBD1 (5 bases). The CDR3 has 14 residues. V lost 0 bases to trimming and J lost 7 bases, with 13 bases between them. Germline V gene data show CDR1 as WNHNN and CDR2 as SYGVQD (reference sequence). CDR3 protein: CASSESGRVREQYF. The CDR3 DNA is TGCGCCAGCAGTGAGTCCGGCAGGGTGCGAGAGCAGTACTTC.